This is a list of T cell receptor beta chains from one sample in a study of vaccination effects on CD4 cells after COVID-19. The table came from immunoSEQ multiplex PCR; TCRdb's copy has only in-frame clones and leaves some out. The sample shows more than 60,000 clones, around 70% of them seen only once. Their antigens remain unidentified. Sequenced here: CD4+ T cells from PBMCs cultured without peptide, sampled after COVID-19 vaccination. These receptors were obtained from a human donor who received a COVID-19 vaccine. The CDR3 runs from the conserved cysteine through the conserved F or W. A D gene is named only where the DNA matches it firmly. Clone size is given for some rows only: seen once, a few or many times, or a class if the clone is expanded.

>TRBV14|-|few|TRBJ1-1
TGTGCCAGCAGCAGGCTGATGAACACTGAAGCTTTCTTT
CASSRLMNTEAFF
>TRBV19|-|-|TRBJ2-1
TGTGCCAGTAGTATTCAGGGAACTTTGATCGATGAGCAGTTCTTC
CASSIQGTLIDEQFF
>TRBV7-2|TRBD2|once|TRBJ2-1
TGTGCCAGCAGCCAGCGGGGGCCTTCGTACAATGAGCAGTTCTTC
CASSQRGPSYNEQFF
>TRBV12-5|-|-|TRBJ1-4
TGTGCTAGTGGTTTGGTCATCGAAAAACTGTTTTTT
CASGLVIEKLFF
>TRBV7-9|-|-|TRBJ1-3
TGTGCCAGCAGCTCCAGGGGTTCAGGAAACACCATATATTTT
CASSSRGSGNTIYF
>TRBV7-8|-|-|TRBJ2-2
TGTGCCAGCAGCCAGCTGGGGGGCGGGACCGGGGAGCTGTTTTTT
CASSQLGGGTGELFF
>TRBV5-8|-|-|TRBJ1-6
TGTGCCAGCAGCTACCCACGGGGGTATAATTCACCCCTCCACTTT
CASSYPRGYNSPLHF
>TRBV3-1/TRBV3-2|TRBD1|-|TRBJ1-6
TGTGCCAGCAGCCGTGAGGGGGCTAATTCACCCCTCCACTTT
CASSREGANSPLHF
>TRBV28|TRBD1|-|TRBJ2-3
TGTGCCAGCAGTCCTCGGTCAGGGGGAAAAACGGATACGCAGTATTTT
CASSPRSGGKTDTQYF
>TRBV6-5|-|once|TRBJ1-6
TGTGCCAGCAGTTACGACAGTTCAAATTCACCCCTCCACTTT
CASSYDSSNSPLHF
>TRBV6-1|-|-|TRBJ1-2
TGTGCCAGCAGTGAAGTAGTATATGGCTACACCTTC
CASSEVVYGYTF
>TRBV2|-|-|TRBJ2-1
TGTGCCAGCTCGGTAGGTTACAATGAGCAGTTCTTC
CASSVGYNEQFF
>TRBV7-7|-|once|TRBJ2-5
TGTGCCAGCAGCCCACCCCAAGAGACCCAGTACTTC
CASSPPQETQYF
>TRBV5-1|-|few|TRBJ2-2
TGCGCCAGCAGCTTGGTAGCCTCCGTACCCGGGGAGCTGTTTTTT
CASSLVASVPGELFF
>TRBV6-5|TRBD1|-|TRBJ2-4
TGTGCCAGCAGTTACCCGACAGGGGGAGGAAACATTCAGTACTTC
CASSYPTGGGNIQYF
>TRBV3-1/TRBV3-2|-|-|TRBJ1-6
TGTGCCAGCAGCCAAGATCGAGAAGGCCCCGTTACTTTCTCCTATAATTCACCCCTCCACTTT
CASSQDREGPVTFSYNSPLHF
>TRBV19|TRBD1|few|TRBJ1-2
TGTGCCAGTAGTGTCGGACAGGGAGATCACTATGGCTACACCTTC
CASSVGQGDHYGYTF
>TRBV5-1|TRBD2|-|TRBJ2-3
TGCGCCAGCAGCTTGGCGGTAGCGGGGGGCACAGATACGCAGTATTTT
CASSLAVAGGTDTQYF
>TRBV6-6|-|-|TRBJ2-5
TGTGCTACGAGGGGGGGAGAGACCCAGTACTTC
CATRGGETQYF
>TRBV24-1|-|-|TRBJ2-2
TGTGCCACCTGGTCGGGGACCGGGGAGCTGTTTTTT
CATWSGTGELFF
>TRBV5-1|-|-|TRBJ2-3
TGCGCCAGCAGCTTGGGGAAGTTTGCCACAGATACGCAGTATTTT
CASSLGKFATDTQYF
>TRBV7-2|-|-|TRBJ2-3
TGTGCCAGCAGCCCCCGGCAGGTTTCGGGAGATACGCAGTATTTT
CASSPRQVSGDTQYF